Shown below are 30 T cell receptor beta chains from a single sample sequenced in a study of identical twins. One entry per CDR3 protein, called by TCRdb with MiXCR from the 5' RACE reads. The sample holds roughly 150,000 distinct CDR3 sequences; approximately 4% are singletons and the top ten take 8.1%. Sample: memory T cells sorted from blood. These receptors were taken from a man between 18 and 35 years old in good health.

This clonotype has a count of ten or more. The J gene is TRBJ2-1, the V gene TRBV6-1; TRBD2 agrees at 8 bases. The CDR3 is 17 residues long. V shed 6 bases, J shed 2 bases, and the junction held 12 bases outside the gene matches. In germline, CDR1 is MNHNS, CDR2 SASEGT. The CDR3 here is CASSGVFSGTTYNEQFF. The CDR3 DNA is TGTGCCAGCAGCGGAGTTTTTAGCGGGACGACCTACAATGAGCAGTTCTTC.

This clonotype was counted many times. The chain employs TRBV3-1 and TRBJ2-4; possibly TRBD2 for D (7 bases). Germline V gives CDR1 LGHDT, CDR2 YNNKEL (reference sequence). The CDR3 has 15 residues. V lost 4 bases and J lost 5, with 15 bases in between. CDR3 region: CASSLFRGGENIQYF. In nucleotides, the CDR3 is TGTGCCAGCAGCCTCTTCAGGGGAGGGGAAAACATTCAGTACTTC. Full variable domain (outside the CDR3, taken from reference TRBV3-1 and TRBJ2-4): DTAVSQTPKYLVTQMGNDKSIKCEQNLGHDTMYWYKQDSKKFLKIMFSYNNKELIINETVPNRFSPKSPDKAHLNLHINSLELGDSAVYFCASSLFRGGENIQYFGAGTRLSVL.

This clonotype was counted at least ten times. The chain joins TRBV7-2 to TRBJ2-3; 12 positions agree with TRBD2. This CDR3 has 17 residues. CDR1 and CDR2 (germline): SGHTA, FQGNSA. After removal of 5 bases from V and 14 bases from J, the junction contained 20 bases not matched to a gene. The CDR3 sequence is CASSDLYSRRLAGVTYF. CDR3 DNA: TGTGCCAGCAGCGACCTATATAGCCGGAGACTAGCGGGGGTCACGTATTTT.

At least ten counts were recorded for this clonotype. CDR3 amino acids: CSARDGGNGGVYF. CDR3 bases: TGCAGTGCTAGAGATGGTGGTAATGGGGGGGTGTACTTC. The chain is built from TRBV20-1 and TRBJ2-7; 7 nucleotides align to TRBD2. The CDR3 covers 13 residues. Germline CDR1 and CDR2: DFQATT and SNEGSKA (reference sequence). V shed 0 bases and J 12 bases; nucleotides not matched to a gene: 11.

This clonotype came up many times. This chain joins TRBV15 and TRBJ2-4; D possibly corresponds to TRBD2 (5 bases). Trimming removed 4 bases at V and 2 bases at J, with 6 bases between. The V gene's germline CDR1 is LNHNV and CDR2 YYDKDF (reference sequence). The CDR3 runs 13 residues. The CDR3 coding sequence is TGTGCCACCAGCACGGGGTCCAAAAACATTCAGTACTTC. Amino acid sequence: CATSTGSKNIQYF. Variable domain in full (rest from reference TRBV15 and TRBJ2-4): DAMVIQNPRYQVTQFGKPVTLSCSQTLNHNVMYWYQQKSSQAPKLLFHYYDKDFNNEADTPDNFQSRRPNTSFCFLDIRSPGLGDTAMYLCATSTGSKNIQYFGAGTRLSVL.

The chain combines TRBV19 with TRBJ2-3; D might be TRBD1 or TRBD2, each matching 6 bases. In germline, CDR1 is LNHDA, CDR2 SQIVND (reference sequence). Trimming took 7 bases from V and 4 from J, leaving 9 bases between them. CDR3 length equals 12 residues. CDR3 protein: CASKGGADTQYF. In DNA form, the CDR3 reads TGTGCCAGTAAGGGGGGCGCAGATACGCAGTATTTT.

This clonotype was observed many times. The rearrangement uses TRBV12-3 or TRBV12-4 and TRBJ2-3, with a possible D match to TRBD1 (5 bases). This CDR3 comprises 15 residues. V was shortened by 3 bases and J by 4 bases, with 14 bases between the two germline ends. CDR3 coding DNA: TGTGCCAGCAGTTTCTGGGGCTCAGGAGCAGATACGCAGTATTTT. Protein product: CASSFWGSGADTQYF.

This clonotype showed up many times. The CDR3 protein is CASSLSGSPGNTIYF. In DNA form, the CDR3 reads TGTGCCAGCAGCTTATCCGGGAGCCCTGGAAACACCATATATTTT. This chain connects TRBV7-8 to TRBJ1-3; D not resolved. Germline CDR1 is SGHVS and CDR2 is FQNEAQ. V was shortened by 2 bases and J by 2 bases, with 10 bases between the two germline ends. The CDR3 sequence is 15 residues long.

This clonotype occurred many times. The V call is TRBV20-1, the J call TRBJ2-3; TRBD2 might be the D (5 bases). V shed 0 bases and J shed 3 bases, with 19 bases lying between them. Per germline, CDR1 DFQATT and CDR2 SNEGSKA (reference sequence). CDR3 length: 17 residues. The CDR3 sequence is CSAREPVRGSLTDTQYF. The CDR3, as DNA: TGCAGTGCTAGAGAACCTGTCCGAGGGAGTTTGACAGATACGCAGTATTTT.

In its sample, this clonotype was seen many times. The chain recombines TRBV6-5 with TRBJ2-7, with TRBD1 matching over 10 bases. The germline V gene has CDR1 MNHEY and CDR2 SVGAGI. The CDR3 sequence is 15 residues long. J lost 0 bases, V lost 4 bases, and 3 bases had no gene match. The CDR3 DNA reads as TGTGCCAGCAGTTTGGGACAGGGGTACTCCTACGAGCAGTACGTC. It codes for CASSLGQGYSYEQYV.

This clonotype has ten or more counts. The chain employs TRBV28 and TRBJ2-7; D remains ambiguous. The CDR3 is made up of 12 amino acids. V lost 2 bases and J 6 bases, leaving 8 bases between the germline ends. CDR1 MDHEN and CDR2 SYDVKM come from the germline V gene. The CDR3 sequence: CASSLIVSEQYF. The DNA for the CDR3 is TGTGCCAGCAGTTTAATAGTATCCGAGCAGTACTTC.

This clonotype was detected many times. The chain links TRBV3-1 to TRBJ2-3; TRBD1 matches 7 bases. Trimming removed 4 bases from V and 4 bases from J; junction bases left unmatched: 5. Germline V CDR1 and CDR2: LGHDT, YNNKEL (reference sequence). There are 14 residues in the CDR3. CDR3 in amino acids: CASSLKQGPDTQYF. For the CDR3, the DNA is TGTGCCAGCAGCCTAAAACAGGGGCCAGATACGCAGTATTTT.

This clonotype was found many times. The V and J genes are TRBV5-1 and TRBJ2-1, with no clear D. V lost 4 bases to trimming and J lost 5 bases, with 13 bases between them. CDR1 is SGHRS and CDR2 is YFSETQ in the germline V gene. The CDR3 extends over 14 amino acids. CDR3 loop: CASSPFPAHNEQFF. Here the CDR3 DNA reads TGCGCCAGCAGCCCCTTCCCAGCCCACAATGAGCAGTTCTTC. Filled out from reference TRBV5-1 and TRBJ2-1, the complete variable domain reads KAGVTQTPRYLIKTRGQQVTLSCSPISGHRSVSWYQQTPGQGLQFLFEYFSETQRNKGNFPGRFSGRQFSNSRSEMNVSTLELGDSALYLCASSPFPAHNEQFFGPGTRLTVL.

This clonotype was found a few times. The chain carries TRBV6-2 or TRBV6-3 and TRBJ1-6; D might be TRBD1 (6 bases). CDR1 is MNHEY and CDR2 is SVGEGT in the germline V gene. There are 17 residues in the CDR3. Trimming shortened V by 5 bases and J by 5 bases, and 19 bases separated the two germline ends. DNA for the CDR3: TGTGCCAGCAGTAGACTCCGAGGACAGTTTAATAATTCACCCCTCCACTTT. It encodes CASSRLRGQFNNSPLHF.

This clonotype was observed a few times. The chain recombines TRBV30 with TRBJ2-1; no firm D call. The CDR3 has 12 residues. CDR1 is GTSNPN, CDR2 SVGIG, per germline (reference sequence). Trimming pared 2 bases from V and 9 bases from J, leaving 11 bases between. CDR3 loop: CAWSRSVGEQFF. Written as DNA, the CDR3 is TGTGCCTGGAGTCGGTCGGTCGGTGAGCAGTTCTTC.

This clonotype was detected ten times or more. This chain links TRBV20-1 with TRBJ2-7; the match to TRBD2 covers 16 bases. CDR1 is DFQATT and CDR2 is SNEGSKA in the germline V gene (reference sequence). The J segment lost 2 bases and the V segment lost 6 bases, leaving 4 bases of the junction unmatched. This CDR3 comprises 15 residues. CDR3 nucleotide sequence: TGCAGTGCCCCCGGGACTAGCGGGAGGGCCTACGAGCAGTACGTC. Residues: CSAPGTSGRAYEQYV.

This clonotype has a count of ten or more. The genes are TRBV20-1 and TRBJ2-3, with TRBD2 matching over 10 bases. The length of the CDR3 is 21 residues. Germline CDR1 and CDR2: DFQATT and SNEGSKA (reference sequence). The V gene end was trimmed by 0 bases and the J gene end by 1 base; junction bases not matched to a gene: 19. The CDR3 here is CSAREVPLAGDMFSGTDTQYF. In DNA, the CDR3 is TGCAGTGCTAGAGAGGTGCCCCTAGCGGGAGATATGTTTTCTGGCACAGATACGCAGTATTTT.

There are many counts of this clonotype. The V call is TRBV5-1, the J call TRBJ1-1; D is ambiguous. The V end was cut by 3 bases, the J end by 1 base, with 10 bases between. This CDR3 is built from 14 residues. Per germline, CDR1 SGHRS and CDR2 YFSETQ. Written as DNA, the CDR3 is TGCGCCAGCAGCTCCGGACGGCAGAACACTGAAGCTTTCTTT. As protein: CASSSGRQNTEAFF. Using reference TRBV5-1 and TRBJ1-1 for the parts outside the CDR3, the full variable domain is KAGVTQTPRYLIKTRGQQVTLSCSPISGHRSVSWYQQTPGQGLQFLFEYFSETQRNKGNFPGRFSGRQFSNSRSEMNVSTLELGDSALYLCASSSGRQNTEAFFGQGTRLTVV.

In its sample, this clonotype was seen many times. The chain has TRBV27 and TRBJ2-2; D gene unclear. Germline V CDR1 and CDR2: MNHEY, SMNVEV (reference sequence). Trimming stripped 3 bases from V and 2 bases from J, with 13 bases between. The CDR3 has 16 residues. CDR3 in amino acids: CASSFLGFGNTGELFF. The CDR3 nucleotides read TGTGCCAGCAGTTTCCTGGGCTTTGGAAACACCGGGGAGCTGTTTTTT.

Ten or more counts support this clonotype. The J gene is TRBJ1-2, the V gene TRBV10-2; D remains unclear. V was clipped by 3 bases and J by 4 bases, with 12 bases between them. Per the germline V gene, CDR1 is WSHSY and CDR2 is SAAADI. There are 14 residues in the CDR3. The CDR3 region is CASSDYRSGYGYTF. As DNA, the CDR3 is TGCGCCAGCAGTGATTATAGGTCTGGCTATGGCTACACCTTC.

This clonotype was seen more than once but under ten times. This rearrangement joins TRBV20-1 to TRBJ1-1, with D possibly being TRBD1 (5 bases). The CDR3 is made up of 12 amino acids. The V gene lost 7 bases and the J gene lost 0 bases, with 9 bases spanning the gap. From germline, CDR1 is DFQATT and CDR2 SNEGSKA (reference sequence). The CDR3 nucleotides are TGCAGTGTTCAGGGTTTGAACACTGAAGCTTTCTTT. Translated: CSVQGLNTEAFF.

This clonotype was seen at least ten times. The chain employs TRBV11-2 and TRBJ1-4, with TRBD1 matching 9 bases. The CDR3 contains 14 residues. The V segment lost 5 bases and the J segment 8 bases; nucleotides outside the gene matches: 6. Germline CDR1 is SGHAT and CDR2 is FQNNGV. As DNA, the CDR3 is TGTGCCAGCAGCCTCGGGACAGGGTGGGAAAAACTGTTTTTT. It yields the protein CASSLGTGWEKLFF.

The table lists this clonotype with many counts. The chain carries TRBV28 and TRBJ1-2, with D possibly TRBD1 on 5 matching bases. This CDR3 has 13 residues. Germline CDR1 is MDHEN and CDR2 is SYDVKM. V lost 6 bases and J lost 5, with 13 bases in between. The CDR3 region has the DNA TGTGCCAGCAGGGACTCGAGGGGTTATGGCTACACCTTC. Its protein is CASRDSRGYGYTF.

This clonotype was seen repeatedly, ten times or more. This chain uses TRBV7-8 with TRBJ2-2, with 9 bases lining up with TRBD2. CDR1 SGHVS and CDR2 FQNEAQ come from the germline V gene. V shed 5 bases, J shed 6 bases, and the junction held 7 bases outside the gene matches. This CDR3 is 15 amino acids long. The CDR3 nucleotides are TGTGCCAGCAGCGCTAGAGGCGGGAGGGCCGGGGAGCTGTTTTTT. It translates to CASSARGGRAGELFF. Full variable domain (outside the CDR3, taken from reference TRBV7-8 and TRBJ2-2): GAGVSQSPRYKVAKRGQDVALRCDPISGHVSLFWYQQALGQGPEFLTYFQNEAQLDKSGLPSDRFFAERPEGSVSTLKIQRTQQEDSAVYLCASSARGGRAGELFFGEGSRLTVL.

This clonotype was observed at least ten times. The chain employs TRBV5-1 and TRBJ2-7; 7 positions match TRBD1. The V gene end was trimmed by 2 bases and the J gene end by 4 bases; junction bases not matched to a gene: 3. Germline CDR1 SGHRS, CDR2 YFSETQ. The CDR3 loop spans 13 amino acids. The CDR3 sequence is CASSLNRGYEQYV. DNA of the CDR3: TGCGCCAGCAGCTTAAACAGGGGATACGAGCAGTACGTC.

The rearrangement links TRBV7-6 to TRBJ2-1, with 8 bases aligning to TRBD1. V was pared by 4 bases and J by 6 bases, with 20 bases of the junction left unmatched. The CDR3 covers 19 residues. Germline-derived CDR1 and CDR2 are SGHVS and FNYEAQ. Here the CDR3 reads CASSSFRDRTFLSPNEQFF. DNA for the CDR3: TGTGCCAGCAGCTCCTTCCGGGACAGGACTTTCCTATCGCCCAATGAGCAGTTCTTC.

This clonotype was seen repeatedly, ten times or more. The chain carries TRBV3-1 and TRBJ2-7; 7 bases align to TRBD1. Trimming cost V 3 bases and J 9 bases; bases outside gene matches: 5. The CDR3 length is 12 residues. In germline, CDR1 is LGHDT, CDR2 YNNKEL (reference sequence). The CDR3 protein is CASSHGQEVQYF. Written as DNA, the CDR3 is TGTGCCAGCAGCCATGGACAGGAAGTGCAGTACTTC.

In this sample, this clonotype turned up many times. The CDR3 is CASSTRQIGNTIYF. In nucleotides, the CDR3 is TGTGCCAGCAGCACCAGACAGATTGGAAACACCATATATTTT. The chain carries TRBV7-8 and TRBJ1-3; D might be TRBD1 (5 bases). V was shortened by 5 bases and J by 3 bases, with 11 bases between the two germline ends. CDR3 size: 14 residues. Germline loops: CDR1 SGHVS, CDR2 FQNEAQ.

CDR3 residues: CASSWGRNNEKLFF. The CDR3 bases are TGTGCCAGCAGCTGGGGACGGAACAATGAAAAACTGTTTTTT. J is TRBJ1-4 and V is TRBV5-5; tentatively, D is TRBD1 (5 bases). Trimming shortened V by 3 bases and J by 5 bases, and 11 bases separated the two germline ends. The CDR3 runs 14 residues. Looked up from germline, CDR1 is SGHKS and CDR2 is YYEKEE (reference sequence).

This clonotype was counted a few times. J is TRBJ2-2 and V is TRBV24-1, with TRBD2 matching 9 bases. This CDR3 is built from 17 residues. V shed 4 bases, J shed 6 bases, and the junction held 11 bases outside the gene matches. Germline V gives CDR1 KGHDR, CDR2 SFDVKD. CDR3 residues: CATSDPLAGAVAGELFF. CDR3 nucleotides: TGTGCCACCAGTGACCCATTAGCGGGAGCAGTAGCCGGGGAGCTGTTTTTT.